Listed below are T cell receptor beta chains from one sample, sequenced in a study of TIL therapy for anti-PD-1-resistant metastatic lung cancer. The table came from immunoSEQ multiplex PCR; TCRdb's copy has only in-frame clones and leaves some out. This table has about 26,000 clones, 60% to 70% appearing once. Sequenced here: tumor tissue, sampled at baseline. The receptors were gathered from a woman between 30 and 80 years old with non-small cell lung cancer. The CDR3 runs from the conserved cysteine through the conserved F or W. Fields, in order: J gene, D gene, clone size, V gene, CDR3 protein, CDR3 DNA. The D gene is left open where the match is weak. Only part of the rows carry a size: once, few, many, or a class if the clone is expanded.

j_call: TRBJ2-3
d_call: -
clone_size: -
v_call: TRBV9
cdr3_aa: CASSVRQGSTDTQYF
cdr3_nt: TGTGCCAGCAGCGTACGCCAGGGCAGCACAGATACGCAGTATTTT

j_call: TRBJ1-1
d_call: -
clone_size: -
v_call: TRBV7-6
cdr3_aa: CASSIGEVTEAFF
cdr3_nt: TGTGCCAGCAGTATTGGGGAGGTCACTGAAGCTTTCTTT

j_call: TRBJ2-7
d_call: TRBD2
clone_size: -
v_call: TRBV5-6
cdr3_aa: CASSGGLAGGITYEQYF
cdr3_nt: TGTGCCAGCAGCGGGGGACTAGCGGGAGGTATAACCTACGAGCAGTACTTC

j_call: TRBJ2-1
d_call: -
clone_size: once
v_call: TRBV5-1
cdr3_aa: CASSVEALSSYNEQFF
cdr3_nt: TGCGCCAGCAGCGTAGAGGCTCTGAGCTCCTACAATGAGCAGTTCTTC

j_call: TRBJ1-4
d_call: -
clone_size: -
v_call: TRBV2
cdr3_aa: CASSVRPGFEKLFF
cdr3_nt: TGTGCCAGCAGTGTTCGTCCGGGTTTCGAAAAACTGTTTTTT

j_call: TRBJ2-7
d_call: -
clone_size: -
v_call: TRBV6-1
cdr3_aa: CASSEFVRAIGDEQYF
cdr3_nt: TGTGCCAGCAGTGAATTCGTCCGGGCAATTGGGGACGAGCAGTACTTC

j_call: TRBJ2-2
d_call: TRBD1
clone_size: -
v_call: TRBV2
cdr3_aa: CASSPGQRTGELFF
cdr3_nt: TGTGCCAGCAGTCCGGGACAGAGGACCGGGGAGCTGTTTTTT

j_call: TRBJ2-7
d_call: -
clone_size: -
v_call: TRBV4-1
cdr3_aa: CASSHPLSGPSSYEQYF
cdr3_nt: TGCGCCAGCAGCCATCCCCTTTCGGGCCCTAGCTCCTACGAGCAGTACTTC

j_call: TRBJ1-1
d_call: TRBD1
clone_size: -
v_call: TRBV30
cdr3_aa: CAWSVRGGTGGVRAFF
cdr3_nt: TGTGCCTGGAGTGTACGAGGCGGGACAGGGGGTGTTCGAGCTTTCTTT

j_call: TRBJ1-5
d_call: -
clone_size: -
v_call: TRBV5-1
cdr3_aa: CASSLGSGGNQPQHF
cdr3_nt: TGCGCCAGCAGCTTGGGGTCCGGCGGCAATCAGCCCCAGCATTTT

j_call: TRBJ2-5
d_call: TRBD2
clone_size: -
v_call: TRBV7-8
cdr3_aa: CASSLAGGRGGETQYF
cdr3_nt: TGTGCCAGCAGCTTAGCTGGCGGGAGGGGTGGAGAGACCCAGTACTTC

j_call: TRBJ1-2
d_call: -
clone_size: -
v_call: TRBV19
cdr3_aa: CASRTIAVNYGYTF
cdr3_nt: TGTGCCAGTAGAACAATCGCGGTGAACTATGGCTACACCTTC

j_call: TRBJ2-7
d_call: TRBD2
clone_size: -
v_call: TRBV6-5
cdr3_aa: CASSYSGLGFYEQYF
cdr3_nt: TGTGCCAGCAGTTACTCGGGACTAGGGTTCTACGAGCAGTACTTC

j_call: TRBJ2-1
d_call: TRBD2
clone_size: -
v_call: TRBV7-9
cdr3_aa: CASSASGGGEQFF
cdr3_nt: TGTGCCAGCAGCGCTAGCGGGGGGGGTGAGCAGTTCTTC

j_call: TRBJ2-7
d_call: -
clone_size: few
v_call: TRBV30
cdr3_aa: CAWESGGEQYF
cdr3_nt: TGTGCCTGGGAATCAGGCGGCGAGCAGTACTTC

j_call: TRBJ2-4
d_call: -
clone_size: -
v_call: TRBV2
cdr3_aa: CASSPKQGTDIQYF
cdr3_nt: TGTGCCAGCAGTCCTAAACAGGGTACGGACATTCAGTACTTC

j_call: TRBJ2-7
d_call: -
clone_size: -
v_call: TRBV7-6
cdr3_aa: CASSTQDSYEQYF
cdr3_nt: TGTGCCAGCAGCACGCAAGACTCCTACGAGCAGTACTTC

j_call: TRBJ1-1
d_call: -
clone_size: -
v_call: TRBV12-5
cdr3_aa: CASGLGPPEGGTNTEAFF
cdr3_nt: TGTGCTAGTGGTTTGGGACCCCCGGAGGGGGGGACTAACACTGAAGCTTTCTTT

j_call: TRBJ2-7
d_call: -
clone_size: few
v_call: TRBV10-3
cdr3_aa: CAISELGEQYF
cdr3_nt: TGTGCCATCAGCGAACTGGGCGAGCAGTACTTC

j_call: TRBJ1-6
d_call: -
clone_size: once
v_call: TRBV27
cdr3_aa: CASRQGSYNSPLHF
cdr3_nt: TGTGCCAGCAGGCAGGGCTCCTATAATTCACCCCTCCACTTT

j_call: TRBJ2-1
d_call: -
clone_size: few
v_call: TRBV6-6
cdr3_aa: CASSPNYNEQFF
cdr3_nt: TGTGCCAGCAGTCCCAACTACAATGAGCAGTTCTTC

j_call: TRBJ1-2
d_call: -
clone_size: -
v_call: TRBV9
cdr3_aa: CASSVGIERFAF
cdr3_nt: TGTGCCAGCAGCGTAGGGATCGAGAGGTTTGCCTTC

j_call: TRBJ1-5
d_call: -
clone_size: few
v_call: TRBV7-9
cdr3_aa: CASSKGELQPQHF
cdr3_nt: TGTGCCAGCAGCAAGGGGGAGCTTCAGCCCCAGCATTTT

j_call: TRBJ1-2
d_call: -
clone_size: -
v_call: TRBV28
cdr3_aa: CASSLGQPGEGYTF
cdr3_nt: TGTGCCAGCAGTTTAGGGCAGCCGGGAGAGGGCTACACCTTC

j_call: TRBJ2-3
d_call: TRBD2
clone_size: -
v_call: TRBV4-2
cdr3_aa: CASSQTPVGLASTDTQYF
cdr3_nt: TGTGCCAGCAGCCAGACCCCGGTGGGACTAGCGAGCACAGATACGCAGTATTTT

j_call: TRBJ1-5
d_call: -
clone_size: -
v_call: TRBV19
cdr3_aa: CASRQKQGFNQPQHF
cdr3_nt: TGTGCCAGTAGACAAAAACAGGGTTTTAATCAGCCCCAGCATTTT

j_call: TRBJ1-1
d_call: TRBD1
clone_size: few
v_call: TRBV5-1
cdr3_aa: CASSEDRAGEAFF
cdr3_nt: TGCGCCAGCAGCGAGGACAGGGCGGGTGAAGCTTTCTTT

j_call: TRBJ2-2
d_call: -
clone_size: -
v_call: TRBV5-4
cdr3_aa: CASSLGFLQGTGELFF
cdr3_nt: TGTGCCAGCAGCTTGGGGTTTCTTCAGGGCACCGGGGAGCTGTTTTTT

j_call: TRBJ2-1
d_call: TRBD2
clone_size: -
v_call: TRBV5-1
cdr3_aa: CASSWGILAGLIDNEQFF
cdr3_nt: TGCGCCAGCAGCTGGGGGATACTAGCGGGTCTTATAGACAATGAGCAGTTCTTC

j_call: TRBJ2-1
d_call: -
clone_size: -
v_call: TRBV29-1
cdr3_aa: CSVGTSIYNEQFF
cdr3_nt: TGCAGCGTCGGGACTTCGATCTACAATGAGCAGTTCTTC

j_call: TRBJ2-2
d_call: -
clone_size: few
v_call: TRBV19
cdr3_aa: CASRTAHTGELFF
cdr3_nt: TGTGCCAGTCGGACGGCACACACCGGGGAGCTGTTTTTT

j_call: TRBJ1-2
d_call: -
clone_size: -
v_call: TRBV19
cdr3_aa: CASNPRGGYGYTF
cdr3_nt: TGTGCCAGTAACCCCCGGGGGGGCTATGGCTACACCTTC